One sample yielded the 3 T cell receptor beta chains listed below, sequenced in a study of shared clonotypes between healthy human individuals. The data were produced by immunoSEQ multiplex PCR, yet TCRdb's version contains in-frame clones alone and is incomplete. The sample records about 1.5 million clones, 98% being singletons. Sequencing was carried out using naive CD4+ T cells sorted from blood. Subset indicated: CD45RA+ positively selected. The receptors stem from a man aged 25 to 45 in good health.

This clone was seen just once. This chain connects TRBV19 to TRBJ1-4; 9 positions agree with TRBD1. In germline, CDR1 is LNHDA, CDR2 SQIVND (reference sequence). The CDR3 is made up of 18 amino acids. V was clipped by 8 bases and J by 0 bases; unmatched bases: 13. CDR3 nucleotides: TGTGCCAGTTCCAAGACAGGGGGGGGATTCGCAACTAATGAAAAACTGTTTTTT. Translation: CASSKTGGGFATNEKLFF.

The chain carries TRBV19 and TRBJ1-1; 10 positions match TRBD1. The CDR3 runs to 16 residues. The V segment lost 4 bases and the J segment 4 bases; nucleotides outside the gene matches: 9. Germline CDR1 LNHDA, CDR2 SQIVND (reference sequence). CDR3: CASSTPPGQGFTEAFF. CDR3 sequence (DNA): TGTGCCAGTAGTACCCCTCCGGGACAGGGGTTCACTGAAGCTTTCTTT.

Comments on this clone: Other DNA sequences in the same sample also yield this CDR3. The genes are TRBV19 and TRBJ1-5; the D gene is possibly TRBD1 (5 bases). There are 13 residues in the CDR3. CDR1 is LNHDA, CDR2 SQIVND, per germline (reference sequence). The V and J ends lost 3 bases and 2 bases respectively, with 5 bases between them. CDR3 bases: TGTGCCAGTAGTATCAGGGGCAATCAGCCCCAGCATTTT. The encoded protein is CASSIRGNQPQHF.